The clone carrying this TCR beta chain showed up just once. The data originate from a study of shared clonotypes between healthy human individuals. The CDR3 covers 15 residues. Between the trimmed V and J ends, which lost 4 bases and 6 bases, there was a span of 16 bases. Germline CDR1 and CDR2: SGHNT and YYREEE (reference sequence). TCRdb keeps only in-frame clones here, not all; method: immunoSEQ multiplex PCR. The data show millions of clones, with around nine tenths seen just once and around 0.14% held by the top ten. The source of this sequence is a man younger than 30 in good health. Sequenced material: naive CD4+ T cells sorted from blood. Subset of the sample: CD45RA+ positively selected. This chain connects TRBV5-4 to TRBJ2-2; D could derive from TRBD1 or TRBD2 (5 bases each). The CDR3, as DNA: TGTGCCAGCAGCAGCGGCAGGGTCGTCGCCGGGGAGCTGTTTTTT. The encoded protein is CASSSGRVVAGELFF.